Given below is one T cell receptor beta chain in context. A much more abundant neighbour one base away suggests this may be a read error. The template used for profiling TCR beta VDJ and CDR3 was genomic DNA. TCRdb fed the reads into MiXCR, producing one record per CDR3 protein. The repertoire includes 200,000 to 250,000 distinct CDR3 sequences, over 40% of them detected once, and about 20% sits in the top ten. These data originate in a study of CD8+CD57+ T cells in acquired aplastic anemia. For the study at large: CD4+ and CD8+ cells, once sorted, gave DNA averaging about 3.4 ug.

For sequencing, patients were chosen who had shown expansion of CD8+CD57+ cells by flow cytometry. Every patient was diagnosed with severe acquired aplastic anemia. The CDR3 contains 13 residues. The germline gives CDR1 MNHEY, CDR2 SVGAGI. The sample comprised sorted CD4+, CD8+, or CD8+CD57+ T cells (not recorded which) from PBMCs. The receptor comes from a human donor with aplastic anemia. V and J are TRBV6-5 and TRBJ2-3; D is possibly TRBD1 (6 bases). CDR3 bases: TGTGCCACCCAGGGGTACGGCACAGATACGCGGTATTTT. It yields the protein CATQGYGTDTRYF.